This TCR beta chain was captured by sequencing in a study of shared clonotypes between healthy human individuals. Sequencing was performed with immunoSEQ multiplex PCR; in TCRdb, only in-frame clones are kept and a portion is missing. The sample shows under 850,000 clones, just under 75% of them seen only once. Each sample came from a Caucasian adult donor living in Nashville, Tennessee. Between the trimmed V and J ends, which lost 5 bases and 6 bases, there was a span of 13 bases. Per germline, CDR1 SEHNR and CDR2 FQNEAQ (reference sequence). This CDR3 is 14 amino acids long. The TCR was taken from a woman in her 30s in good health. Input material: memory CD4+ T cells sorted from blood. Subset described: CD45RA-negative fraction. The gene calls are TRBV7-9 and TRBJ2-2, with D possibly TRBD2 on 5 matching bases. CDR3 DNA: TGTGCCAGCAGCCCGCTGGGGAGCGCCGGGGAGCTGTTTTTT. Residues: CASSPLGSAGELFF.